The next 8 T cell receptor beta chains were all read from a single sample in a study of cytotoxic CD8 clonotypes in ibrutinib-treated CLL. The repertoire was sequenced with immunoSEQ multiplex PCR; TCRdb's copy has only in-frame clones and lacks some. The sample carries 100,000 to 150,000 clones, approximately 85% recorded once. The sequenced sample was PBMCs, obtained after 24 months of ibrutinib treatment. The receptors stem from a human donor with chronic lymphocytic leukemia.

The J gene is TRBJ1-5, the V gene TRBV19; 9 nucleotides agree with TRBD1. Germline V lookup: CDR1 LNHDA, CDR2 SQIVND (reference sequence). The CDR3 runs 15 residues. V was clipped by 6 bases and J by 0 bases; unmatched bases: 3. CDR3 bases: TGTGCCAGTAGAACAGGGGGCAATAGCAATCAGCCCCAGCATTTT. Residues: CASRTGGNSNQPQHF.

The chain uses TRBV28 and TRBJ1-1, with 7 bases lining up with TRBD1. Germline loops: CDR1 MDHEN, CDR2 SYDVKM. The junction had 15 bases not matched to a gene; V was cut back by 11 bases and J by 3 bases. The CDR3 consists of 15 residues. In nucleotides, the CDR3 is TGTGCCTCCCCGGGCCCCGACAGGGAGGACACTGAAGCTTTCTTT. Protein product: CASPGPDREDTEAFF.

The chain employs TRBV5-1 and TRBJ2-7; D unresolved. Germline CDR1 is SGHRS and CDR2 is YFSETQ. V dropped 0 bases and J dropped 2 bases, with 3 bases sitting between them. The CDR3 has 12 amino acids. The DNA for the CDR3 is TGCGCCAGCAGCTTGGTCCCCTACGAGCAGTACTTC. As protein: CASSLVPYEQYF.

The chain links TRBV7-3 to TRBJ2-7, with TRBD2 matching 13 bases. The germline gives CDR1 SGHTA, CDR2 FQGTGA. The CDR3 is made up of 14 amino acids. Trimming at V came to 4 bases and at J to 6 bases, leaving 3 bases not matched to a gene. For the CDR3, the DNA is TGTGCCAGCAGCTCTGGGACTAGCGGGGTCGAGCAGTACTTC. It codes for CASSSGTSGVEQYF.

The chain carries TRBV4-1 and TRBJ2-7, with D hard to call. This CDR3 has 17 residues. Trimming cost V 5 bases and J 5 bases, with 25 bases left between them. The germline gives CDR1 MGHRA, CDR2 YSYEKL. CDR3 sequence reads: CASSTAPRQVERDEQYF. The CDR3 DNA reads TGCGCCAGCAGCACAGCTCCGAGGCAGGTCGAAAGGGACGAGCAGTACTTC.

The chain carries TRBV5-4 and TRBJ1-6; the match to TRBD1 covers 8 bases. CDR1 is SGHNT and CDR2 is YYREEE in the germline V gene (reference sequence). V dropped 0 bases and J dropped 3; count of bases not matched to a gene: 5. The CDR3 runs to 17 residues. The CDR3 region is CASSLDQGAIYNSPLHF. The CDR3 DNA reads as TGTGCCAGCAGCTTGGACCAGGGGGCGATCTATAATTCACCCCTCCACTTT.

The CDR3 spells CASSGGAVTNYGYTF. The DNA for the CDR3 is TGTGCCAGCAGCGGAGGGGCAGTGACTAACTATGGCTACACCTTC. V usage is TRBV7-2 and J usage is TRBJ1-2; D possibly corresponds to TRBD1 (5 bases). This CDR3 is built from 15 residues. Trimming took off 5 bases at V and 0 bases at J, with 13 bases between the two ends. CDR1 SGHTA and CDR2 FQGNSA come from the germline V gene.

The J gene is TRBJ1-3, the V gene TRBV5-5, with a tentative D call TRBD1 (6 bases). Trimming removed 4 bases at V and 2 bases at J, with 16 bases between. CDR1 is SGHKS and CDR2 is YYEKEE in the germline V gene (reference sequence). The CDR3 has 16 residues. The chain's CDR3 is CASSPPGQVPGNTIYF. CDR3 sequence (DNA): TGTGCCAGCAGCCCCCCGGGACAAGTTCCTGGAAACACCATATATTTT.